The present T cell receptor (beta chain) was sequenced within a study of blood T cell repertoires in COVID-19. Turning to the study itself: The samples span acute and convalescent COVID-19 from the United States, Italy and Spain.

Produced via immunoSEQ multiplex PCR; TCRdb's table is partial and in-frame only. The sample contains about 230,000 clones, about 91% of which appear only once. Cohort assignment relied on participant-reported clinical history. The clonotype was recovered from a woman in her 40s with acute COVID-19. Sequenced input: PBMCs or T cells enriched from blood (not recorded which).

The DNA of the CDR3 is TGTGCCAGCAGCTTTGGTGGCAGGGAAGAGACCCAGTACTTC. Its protein product is CASSFGGREETQYF. This rearrangement joins TRBV5-4 to TRBJ2-5, with D perhaps matching TRBD1 (5 bases). Germline CDR1 reads SGHNT; CDR2 reads YYREEE (reference sequence). The CDR3 has 14 amino acids. Trimming left V 2 bases short and J 3 bases short, with 11 bases between.